This passage covers 32 T cell receptor beta chains from one sample sequenced in a study of T cell repertoires in cytomegalovirus infection. Their specific antigens are unknown. MiXCR, run by TCRdb on the reads, gives a single entry per CDR3 protein. The table records fewer than 950,000 distinct CDR3 sequences, 32% of them present only once. The material sequenced was cultured CD8+ T cells from PBMCs, taken from culture after CMV antigen stimulation. The receptor set was obtained from a human donor in good health (CMV status not recorded). Some clones in this sample may be carry-over from other donors' samples.

This sequence joins TRBV24-1 and TRBJ2-3, with D uncertain. V lost 4 bases and J 4 bases, leaving 11 bases between the germline ends. Germline V gene data show CDR1 as KGHDR and CDR2 as SFDVKD. This CDR3 is 14 amino acids long. The DNA for the CDR3 is TGTGCCACCAGTGACCCCAAGTGGGCAGATACGCAGTATTTT. Translating gives CATSDPKWADTQYF.

In its sample, this clonotype was seen many times. J is TRBJ1-4 and V is TRBV7-8; D is uncertain. The CDR3 runs 14 residues. The germline V and J ends were trimmed by 3 bases and 7 bases, with 12 bases remaining between them. From germline, CDR1 is SGHVS and CDR2 FQNEAQ. The CDR3 protein is CASSFHRNSEKLFF. The CDR3 bases are TGTGCCAGCAGCTTTCACCGAAATAGTGAAAAACTGTTTTTT.

This clonotype was observed many times. This sequence joins TRBV20-1 and TRBJ1-5, with a weak D call TRBD1 (5 bases). Between the trimmed V and J ends, which lost 6 bases and 0 bases, there was a span of 12 bases. CDR3 length equals 14 residues. Germline CDR1 reads DFQATT; CDR2 reads SNEGSKA (reference sequence). The CDR3 is CSALRGNSNQPQHF. The CDR3, as DNA: TGCAGTGCACTTAGGGGAAATAGCAATCAGCCCCAGCATTTT.

The chain couples TRBV7-6 to TRBJ2-3; 7 bases fit TRBD1. From germline, CDR1 is SGHVS and CDR2 FNYEAQ. This CDR3 has 16 residues. With V trimmed by 5 bases and J by 0 bases, 8 bases remained unmatched. CDR3 nucleotide sequence: TGTGCCAGCAGCGCCCTTCCGGGACAGAGCACAGATACGCAGTATTTT. Its protein is CASSALPGQSTDTQYF.

This clonotype was counted a few times. The chain couples TRBV19 to TRBJ2-1; 13 bases are a match to TRBD2. J gave up 0 bases and V 7 bases, and 6 bases lay outside the gene matches. Germline values: CDR1 LNHDA, CDR2 SQIVND (reference sequence). CDR3 length: 17 amino acids. CDR3 region: CASKLAGGPGSYNEQFF. In nucleotides, the CDR3 is TGTGCCAGTAAACTAGCGGGGGGGCCTGGCTCCTACAATGAGCAGTTCTTC.

This clonotype has a handful of counts. The J gene is TRBJ2-1, the V gene TRBV5-4; possible D gene TRBD1, 6 bases. V dropped 0 bases and J dropped 5 bases, with 9 bases sitting between them. Germline V gives CDR1 SGHNT, CDR2 YYREEE (reference sequence). The CDR3 sequence is 14 residues long. The CDR3 here is CASSLEGGDNEQFF. The DNA of the CDR3 is TGTGCCAGCAGCTTGGAAGGGGGTGACAATGAGCAGTTCTTC.

CDR3 region: CASSYSDRGLNTEAFF. Written as DNA, the CDR3 is TGTGCCAGCAGTTACTCGGACAGGGGGCTGAACACTGAAGCTTTCTTT. This sequence joins TRBV6-2 or TRBV6-3 and TRBJ1-1, with TRBD1 matching 11 bases. The V segment lost 0 bases and the J segment 0 bases; nucleotides outside the gene matches: 0. The germline V gene has CDR1 MNHEY and CDR2 SVGEGT. CDR3 size: 16 residues.

The chain is built from TRBV7-9 and TRBJ2-1; no reliable D call. CDR1 is SEHNR, CDR2 FQNEAQ, per germline (reference sequence). The CDR3 has 13 residues. Between the trimmed V and J ends, which lost 2 bases and 5 bases, there was a span of 7 bases. Written as DNA, the CDR3 is TGTGCCAGCAGCTTACCGGCAGACAATGAGCAGTTCTTC. As protein: CASSLPADNEQFF.

V is TRBV11-2 and J is TRBJ1-4; TRBD1 is a possible D gene (6 bases). This CDR3 has 16 amino acids. Trimming removed 3 bases from V and 4 bases from J, with 15 bases in between. Germline values: CDR1 SGHAT, CDR2 FQNNGV. CDR3 nucleotides: TGTGCCAGCAGCTTTTGGCGGGGGGGCTTTAATGAAAAACTGTTTTTT. Its protein is CASSFWRGGFNEKLFF.

V and J are TRBV6-2 or TRBV6-3 and TRBJ2-3, with 9 positions matching TRBD1. Germline V CDR1 and CDR2: MNHEY, SVGEGT. Trimming at V came to 6 bases and at J to 4 bases, leaving 8 bases not matched to a gene. This CDR3 contains 15 residues. The DNA for the CDR3 is TGTGCCAGCAGGGACAGGGGTGGGTATCCAGATACGCAGTATTTT. Its protein product is CASRDRGGYPDTQYF.

This clonotype was observed many times. The V gene is TRBV7-4, the J gene TRBJ1-1; 10 positions agree with TRBD1. CDR3 size: 16 residues. CDR1 and CDR2 from the germline V gene are SGHVT and SQSDAQ. The V and J ends lost 4 bases and 4 bases, in that order; junction bases with no gene match: 9. This CDR3 is CASSSSEGQGSTEAFF. In DNA form, the CDR3 reads TGTGCCAGCAGCTCCTCCGAGGGACAGGGGAGCACTGAAGCTTTCTTT.

This clonotype was seen at least ten times. V and J are TRBV12-5 and TRBJ2-2; D not certain. The CDR3 is 17 amino acids. The germline V and J ends were trimmed by 4 bases and 0 bases, with 15 bases remaining between them. Germline V lookup: CDR1 LGHNT, CDR2 FRNRAP. DNA of the CDR3: TGTGCTAGTGGTTCCACTAAGGAAGGCGCGAACACCGGGGAGCTGTTTTTT. Translated, it gives CASGSTKEGANTGELFF. The full variable domain, rest sourced from reference TRBV12-5 and TRBJ2-2, is DARVTQTPRHKVTEMGQEVTMRCQPILGHNTVFWYRQTMMQGLELLAYFRNRAPLDDSGMPKDRFSAEMPDATLATLKIQPSEPRDSAVYFCASGSTKEGANTGELFFGEGSRLTVL.

V gene TRBV20-1 combines with J gene TRBJ2-5; TRBD1 matches 7 bases. The CDR3 covers 15 residues. The V gene's germline CDR1 is DFQATT and CDR2 SNEGSKA (reference sequence). Germline trimming cut 3 bases from V and 2 bases from J; bases unmatched to any gene: 9. The CDR3 DNA reads as TGCAGTGCTAGGCCCAGGGGGATGGTGCAAGAGACCCAGTACTTC. It yields the protein CSARPRGMVQETQYF.

This clonotype was observed a few times. The rearrangement links TRBV6-5 to TRBJ2-3; D unclear. The ends were cut back, 0 bases at V and 2 bases at J, with 9 bases in the middle. CDR1 is MNHEY and CDR2 is SVGAGI in the germline V gene. This CDR3 spans 15 amino acids. The DNA of the CDR3 is TGTGCCAGCAGTTACTCGGTGGGGAACACAGATACGCAGTATTTT. Translating gives CASSYSVGNTDTQYF.

The table lists this clonotype with many counts. This rearrangement joins TRBV7-9 to TRBJ2-1; D possibly corresponds to TRBD1 (6 bases). Trimming removed 8 bases from V and 8 bases from J, with 10 bases in between. The length of the CDR3 is 11 residues. The V gene's germline CDR1 is SEHNR and CDR2 FQNEAQ (reference sequence). The CDR3, as DNA: TGTGCCAGCGTCAGGGGCGATGAGCAGTTCTTC. As protein: CASVRGDEQFF.

The chain couples TRBV7-2 to TRBJ2-5; no clear D gene. V lost 2 bases, J lost 5 bases, and 12 bases lay in between. The CDR3 has 14 residues. CDR1 and CDR2 from the germline V gene are SGHTA and FQGNSA. The CDR3, as DNA: TGTGCCAGCAGCTTATTGGGTCCCCGGGAGACCCAGTACTTC. Amino acids: CASSLLGPRETQYF.

This chain uses TRBV4-2 with TRBJ1-1, with 7 bases that match TRBD1. This CDR3 comprises 15 residues. Germline CDR1 reads LGHNA; CDR2 reads YNFKEQ. Losses at the gene ends were 3 bases for V and 3 bases for J; bases not matched to a gene: 7. The chain's CDR3 is CASSQRGPVDTEAFF. The DNA of the CDR3 is TGTGCCAGCAGCCAGAGGGGGCCGGTGGACACTGAAGCTTTCTTT.

The genes are TRBV27 and TRBJ2-7; 8 positions agree with TRBD1. The V gene's germline CDR1 is MNHEY and CDR2 SMNVEV (reference sequence). The CDR3 spans 16 residues. V trimming: 6 bases; J trimming: 4 bases; junction bases outside the gene matches: 14. DNA of the CDR3: TGTGCCAGCAGCTATACCAGGGGGCCTTATCATTACGAGCAGTACTTC. Translated: CASSYTRGPYHYEQYF.

CDR3 in amino acids: CASSAGAASTDTQYF. The CDR3 region has the DNA TGTGCCAGCAGCGCTGGAGCGGCTAGCACAGATACGCAGTATTTT. The V gene is TRBV7-9, the J gene TRBJ2-3; TRBD2 is a possible D gene (5 bases). This CDR3 contains 15 residues. Trimming took 5 bases from V and 0 from J, leaving 12 bases between them. Germline V gene sequence: CDR1 SEHNR, CDR2 FQNEAQ (reference sequence).

The rearrangement links TRBV7-8 to TRBJ2-1, with D unresolved. Trimming stripped 5 bases from V and 6 bases from J, with 11 bases between. The length of the CDR3 is 13 residues. CDR1 is SGHVS and CDR2 is FQNEAQ in the germline V gene. The CDR3 loop reads CASSAPWGNEQFF. Here the CDR3 DNA reads TGTGCCAGCAGCGCACCGTGGGGCAATGAGCAGTTCTTC.

J is TRBJ1-2 and V is TRBV11-2; the D gene is possibly TRBD1 (6 bases). V lost 4 bases to trimming and J lost 5 bases, with 20 bases between them. Germline assignment: CDR1 SGHAT and CDR2 FQNNGV. The CDR3 spans 16 residues. Written as DNA, the CDR3 is TGTGCCAGCAGCTCCGAGGCGCAGGGGATTGGGTATGGCTACACCTTC. Translation: CASSSEAQGIGYGYTF.

This clonotype was seen a handful of times. The chain combines TRBV20-1 with TRBJ1-5, with TRBD1 identical over 9 bases. V was pared by 0 bases and J by 0 bases, with 9 bases of the junction left unmatched. This CDR3 has 18 amino acids. CDR1 is DFQATT, CDR2 SNEGSKA, per germline (reference sequence). This CDR3 is CSAREVGQGMYSNQPQHF. The DNA for the CDR3 is TGCAGTGCTAGAGAAGTTGGACAGGGGATGTATAGCAATCAGCCCCAGCATTTT.

CDR3 coding DNA: TGTGCCAGCAGCGTACAGGGGGCCCCGTACGAGCAGTACTTC. Its translation: CASSVQGAPYEQYF. This chain uses TRBV13 with TRBJ2-7, with TRBD1 identical over 9 bases. Germline loops: CDR1 PRHDT, CDR2 FYEKMQ (reference sequence). V dropped 5 bases and J dropped 4; count of bases not matched to a gene: 6. This CDR3 has 14 amino acids.

Many counts were recorded for this clonotype. The chain links TRBV7-8 to TRBJ1-3; tentatively, D is TRBD1 (6 bases). V was shortened by 5 bases and J by 4 bases, with 9 bases between the two germline ends. The CDR3 spans 13 residues. Germline CDR1 SGHVS, CDR2 FQNEAQ. The CDR3: CASSAGQGNTIYF. CDR3 bases: TGTGCCAGCAGCGCCGGACAGGGAAACACCATATATTTT.

This clonotype was observed a handful of times. The rearrangement joins TRBV19 to TRBJ2-5, with D perhaps matching TRBD2 (5 bases). The V gene lost 4 bases and the J gene lost 5 bases, with 20 bases spanning the gap. The CDR3 is made up of 16 amino acids. Germline CDR1 reads LNHDA; CDR2 reads SQIVND (reference sequence). CDR3 DNA: TGTGCCAGTAGTACCCCCTGGTCTAGCAGGCAGGAGACCCAGTACTTC. This sequence encodes CASSTPWSSRQETQYF.

The chain is built from TRBV19 and TRBJ1-1; D remains ambiguous. CDR1 and CDR2 (germline): LNHDA, SQIVND (reference sequence). CDR3 size: 13 residues. V shed 3 bases and J shed 8 bases, with 13 bases lying between them. CDR3 DNA: TGTGCCAGTAGTATCTTTCCCGGGATGGAAGCTTTCTTT. This sequence encodes CASSIFPGMEAFF. The whole variable domain, filled in from reference TRBV19 and TRBJ1-1, reads DGGITQSPKYLFRKEGQNVTLSCEQNLNHDAMYWYRQDPGQGLRLIYYSQIVNDFQKGDIAEGYSVSREKKESFPLTVTSAQKNPTAFYLCASSIFPGMEAFFGQGTRLTVV.

In the case of this clonotype: A read error may account for a junction end that differs from germline. The chain combines TRBV28 with TRBJ2-5; 7 bases map to TRBD1. Germline V CDR1 and CDR2: MDHEN, SYDVKM. The CDR3 consists of 15 residues. CDR3 in amino acids: CVSSLLGTAQETQYF. For the CDR3, the DNA is TGTGTCAGCAGTTTATTAGGGACAGCCCAAGAGACCCAGTACTTC.

The chain combines TRBV12-5 with TRBJ1-1, with a possible D match to TRBD1 (6 bases). In germline, CDR1 is LGHNT, CDR2 FRNRAP. Between the trimmed V and J ends, which lost 3 bases and 8 bases, there was a span of 16 bases. The CDR3 has 14 amino acids. As DNA, the CDR3 is TGTGCTAGTGGTTTTCCGGACAGATCCCCGGAAGCTTTCTTT. This codes for CASGFPDRSPEAFF.

This clonotype has ten or more counts. For the CDR3, the DNA is TGTGCCAGCAGTTTAGGACAGGAAGGGAATCAGCCCCAGCATTTT. Encoded protein: CASSLGQEGNQPQHF. This rearrangement joins TRBV27 to TRBJ1-5, with 7 bases fitting TRBD1. Trimming took 2 bases from V and 4 from J; bases not matched to a gene: 5. The CDR3 length is 15 residues. The germline V gene encodes CDR1 MNHEY and CDR2 SMNVEV (reference sequence).

The chain links TRBV15 to TRBJ1-5, with no clear D. The CDR3 runs 16 residues. From germline, CDR1 is LNHNV and CDR2 YYDKDF (reference sequence). The V gene lost 4 bases and the J gene lost 0 bases, with 13 bases spanning the gap. The CDR3, as DNA: TGTGCCACCAGCACCTTTGGGGAGTATAGCAATCAGCCCCAGCATTTT. Translating it yields CATSTFGEYSNQPQHF.

The rearrangement uses TRBV7-9 and TRBJ2-6; no clear D. This CDR3 has 16 amino acids. Germline CDR1 and CDR2: SEHNR and FQNEAQ (reference sequence). The V end was cut by 0 bases, the J end by 2 bases, with 8 bases between. DNA of the CDR3: TGTGCCAGCAGCTTAGCGAGGTACCCTGGGGCCAACGTCCTGACTTTC. Amino acids: CASSLARYPGANVLTF.

This sequence joins TRBV2 and TRBJ1-5; D unclear. The CDR3 totals 13 residues. The germline V and J ends were trimmed by 3 bases and 3 bases, with 6 bases remaining between them. Per the germline V gene, CDR1 is SNHLY and CDR2 is FYNNEI. The CDR3 sequence: CASSDALNQPQHF. The CDR3 DNA follows: TGTGCCAGCAGTGATGCCCTCAATCAGCCCCAGCATTTT.